These 3 T cell receptor beta chains share one sample of origin, sequenced in a study of identifying expanded T cells in peripheral blood. Clones were sequenced by immunoSEQ multiplex PCR, and TCRdb holds only the in-frame ones, with some missing. The sample carries approximately 90,000 clones, around nine tenths recorded once. Sequencing was performed on blood. The receptors stem from a person between 18 and 75 years old in good health.

In its sample, this clone was seen once. This rearrangement joins TRBV28 to TRBJ2-3; D unclear. The CDR3 is 14 residues long. Germline CDR1 and CDR2: MDHEN and SYDVKM. Deletions cut 5 bases from V and 0 bases from J, with 9 bases between. CDR3: CASSISASTDTQYF. The CDR3, as DNA: TGTGCCAGCAGTATCAGTGCTAGCACAGATACGCAGTATTTT.

The chain recombines TRBV9 with TRBJ1-3; D gene uncertain. Germline V gene data show CDR1 as SGDLS and CDR2 as YYNGEE. The CDR3 spans 17 residues. V was clipped by 3 bases and J by 0 bases, with 16 bases between them. Here the CDR3 reads CASSDPGTIFSGNTIYF. CDR3 in DNA: TGTGCCAGCAGCGACCCGGGCACTATCTTCTCTGGAAACACCATATATTTT.

The rearrangement joins TRBV27 to TRBJ1-4; D is unclear. V shed 5 bases and J shed 8 bases, with 21 bases lying between them. This CDR3 comprises 16 residues. CDR1 is MNHEY, CDR2 SMNVEV, per germline (reference sequence). The CDR3 sequence is CASSIRAPLTREKLFF. As DNA, the CDR3 is TGTGCCAGCAGTATCCGGGCCCCATTAACTAGGGAAAAACTGTTTTTT.